The present T cell receptor (beta chain) was sequenced within a study of blood T cell repertoires in COVID-19. TCRdb keeps only in-frame clones here, not all; method: immunoSEQ multiplex PCR. The sample carries about 45,000 clones, 83% recorded once. The sequencing input was peripheral blood. The origin of this receptor is a man aged 80 or over in a cohort sampled during active COVID-19.

Here the CDR3 reads CAISATGSGANVLTF. The CDR3 bases are TGTGCCATCAGTGCGACAGGGAGCGGGGCCAACGTCCTGACTTTC. J is TRBJ2-6 and V is TRBV10-3; 7 positions match TRBD1. The CDR3 runs 15 residues. CDR1 is ENHRY, CDR2 SYGVKD, per germline. Trimming at V came to 4 bases and at J to 4 bases, leaving 4 bases not matched to a gene.